The present TCR beta chain was sequenced within a study of T cells after yellow fever vaccination. Study-level results: Of the clonotypes, a small share occurred in both CD4 and CD8 compartments.

This clonotype showed up just a few times. The antigen is unknown. Germline V CDR1 and CDR2: MNHEY, SVGAGI. This CDR3 has 14 amino acids. Trimming removed 2 bases at V and 2 bases at J, with 8 bases between. One entry per CDR3 protein, called by TCRdb with MiXCR from the 5' RACE reads. The repertoire holds about 370,000 distinct CDR3 sequences, around 10% seen once, with roughly 18% in the top ten. This specimen consisted of PBMCs, obtained on the day of the first yellow fever vaccination. This receptor was obtained from a man between 18 and 29 years old who received the YFV17D yellow fever vaccine. This chain uses TRBV6-5 with TRBJ2-3; a possible D gene is TRBD1 (5 bases). In nucleotides, the CDR3 is TGTGCCAGCAGTTACCCGACAGACACAGATACGCAGTATTTT. Its protein is CASSYPTDTDTQYF.